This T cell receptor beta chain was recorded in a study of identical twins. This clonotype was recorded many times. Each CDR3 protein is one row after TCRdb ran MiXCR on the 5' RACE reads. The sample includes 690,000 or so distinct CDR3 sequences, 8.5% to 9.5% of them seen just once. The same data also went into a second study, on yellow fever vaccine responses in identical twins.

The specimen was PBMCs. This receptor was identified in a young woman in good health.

CDR3 residues: CASWEQGSNTGELFF. In nucleotides, the CDR3 is TGTGCCAGCTGGGAACAGGGATCTAACACCGGGGAGCTGTTTTTT. The chain joins TRBV12-3 or TRBV12-4 to TRBJ2-2; D is possibly TRBD1 (6 bases). V lost 8 bases and J 2 bases, leaving 15 bases between the germline ends. This CDR3 comprises 15 residues.